These T cell receptor beta chains were read from a single sample in a study of radiation and T cells in renal cell carcinoma. Generated by immunoSEQ multiplex PCR, the TCRdb table keeps only in-frame clones and is missing some. The table has 19,000 or so clones, over 50% seen once. The sequences come from tumor tissue, collected from a patient whose treatment was nephrectomy without radiotherapy. These receptors all come from a middle-aged man with renal cell carcinoma. The CDR3 runs from the conserved cysteine through the conserved F or W. D genes are given only for firm matches.

>TRBJ2-7|.|TRBV13
CASSPSGTVSYEQYF
>TRBJ2-7|.|TRBV2
CASSGDSYEQYF
>TRBJ1-5|.|TRBV6-1
CASSEGLEAHQPQHF
>TRBJ2-7|TRBD1|TRBV10-3
CAVGNRGETSYEQYF
>TRBJ2-7|.|TRBV2
CASSEGASHYEQYF
>TRBJ2-5|.|TRBV11-2
CASSLSRETQYF
>TRBJ2-6|TRBD1|TRBV25-1
CASSARQGSGANVLTF
>TRBJ1-4|.|TRBV7-2
CASSSDSGKLFF
>TRBJ1-2|TRBD1|TRBV6-5
CASSYTGGYGYTF
>TRBJ2-2|TRBD2|TRBV11-1
CASSPLAGGYTGELFF
>TRBJ1-2|.|TRBV7-2
CASSLYLGNIISGYTF
>TRBJ2-1|TRBD1|TRBV9
CASSVGTGSYNEQFF
>TRBJ1-1|.|TRBV6-5
CASSRDRGLSEAFF
>TRBJ2-3|.|TRBV9
CASSTHPDSYTDTQYF
>TRBJ1-2|TRBD1|TRBV7-8
CASSSVDRGGGYTF
>TRBJ2-2|TRBD1|TRBV19
CASSPDQGENTGELFF
>TRBJ2-1|TRBD2|TRBV30
CASEREGRNEQFF
>TRBJ1-1|TRBD1|TRBV7-9
CASSLTGGRDTEAFF
>TRBJ1-1|.|TRBV5-4
CASSLARGGTATEAFF
>TRBJ2-1|.|TRBV9
CASSVTGFGYNEQFF
>TRBJ2-1|.|TRBV7-2
CASSSSWRYNEQFF
>TRBJ2-2|.|TRBV5-4
CASSLAIANTGELFF